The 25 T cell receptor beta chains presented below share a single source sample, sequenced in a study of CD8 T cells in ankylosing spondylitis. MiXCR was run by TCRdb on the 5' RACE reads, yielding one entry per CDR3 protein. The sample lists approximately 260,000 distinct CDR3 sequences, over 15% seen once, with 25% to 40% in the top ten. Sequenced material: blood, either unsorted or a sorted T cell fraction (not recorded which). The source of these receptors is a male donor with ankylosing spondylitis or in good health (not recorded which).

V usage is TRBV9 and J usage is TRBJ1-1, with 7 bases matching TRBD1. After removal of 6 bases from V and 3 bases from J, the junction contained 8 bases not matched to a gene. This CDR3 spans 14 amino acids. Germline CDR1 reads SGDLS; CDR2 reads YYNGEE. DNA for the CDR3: TGTGCCAGCAACAGCGAGGGGGCGGACACTGAAGCTTTCTTT. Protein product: CASNSEGADTEAFF. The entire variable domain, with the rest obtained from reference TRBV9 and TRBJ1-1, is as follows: DSGVTQTPKHLITATGQRVTLRCSPRSGDLSVYWYQQSLDQGLQFLIQYYNGEERAKGNILERFSAQQFPDLHSELNLSSLELGDSALYFCASNSEGADTEAFFGQGTRLTVV.

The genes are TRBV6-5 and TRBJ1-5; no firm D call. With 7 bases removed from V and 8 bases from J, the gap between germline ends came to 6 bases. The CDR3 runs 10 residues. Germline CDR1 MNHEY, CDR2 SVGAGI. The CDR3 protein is CASILEPQHF. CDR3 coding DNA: TGTGCCAGCATTCTCGAGCCCCAGCATTTT.

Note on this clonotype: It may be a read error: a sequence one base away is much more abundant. CDR3 residues: CASSFGLAGYEQYF. In DNA form, the CDR3 reads TGTGCCAGCAGCTTCGGACTAGCGGGTTACGAGCAGTACTTC. This chain links TRBV7-2 with TRBJ2-7, with 11 positions matching TRBD2. V trimming: 3 bases; J trimming: 4 bases; junction bases outside the gene matches: 2. In germline, CDR1 is SGHTA, CDR2 FQGNSA. This CDR3 comprises 14 residues.

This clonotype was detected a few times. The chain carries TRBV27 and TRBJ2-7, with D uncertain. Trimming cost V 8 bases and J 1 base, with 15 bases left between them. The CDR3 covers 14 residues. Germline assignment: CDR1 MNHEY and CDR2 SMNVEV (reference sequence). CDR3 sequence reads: CASAPTPDSYEQYF. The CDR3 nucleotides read TGTGCCAGCGCCCCAACCCCGGATTCCTACGAGCAGTACTTC.

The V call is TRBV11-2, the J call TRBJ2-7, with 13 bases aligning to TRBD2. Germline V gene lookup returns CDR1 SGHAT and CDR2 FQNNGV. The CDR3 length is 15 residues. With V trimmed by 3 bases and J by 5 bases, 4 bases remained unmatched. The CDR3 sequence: CASSLIGLAGDEQYF. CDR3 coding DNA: TGTGCCAGCAGCTTGATAGGACTAGCGGGAGACGAGCAGTACTTC. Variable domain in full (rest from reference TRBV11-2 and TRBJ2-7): EAGVAQSPRYKIIEKRQSVAFWCNPISGHATLYWYQQILGQGPKLLIQFQNNGVVDDSQLPKDRFSAERLKGVDSTLKIQPAKLEDSAVYLCASSLIGLAGDEQYFGPGTRLTVT.

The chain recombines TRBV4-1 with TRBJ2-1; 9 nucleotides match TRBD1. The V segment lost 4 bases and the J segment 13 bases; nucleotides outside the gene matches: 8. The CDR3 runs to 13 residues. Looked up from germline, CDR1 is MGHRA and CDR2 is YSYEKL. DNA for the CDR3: TGCGCCAGCAGCCCGCGGGACAGGGCATCCCAGTTCTTC. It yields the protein CASSPRDRASQFF.

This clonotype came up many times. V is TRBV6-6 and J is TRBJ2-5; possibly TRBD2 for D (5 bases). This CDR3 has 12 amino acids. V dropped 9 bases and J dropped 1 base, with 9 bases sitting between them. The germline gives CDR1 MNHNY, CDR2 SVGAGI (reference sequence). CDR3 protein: CASERPQETQYF. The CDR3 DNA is TGTGCCAGTGAGCGGCCCCAAGAGACCCAGTACTTC.

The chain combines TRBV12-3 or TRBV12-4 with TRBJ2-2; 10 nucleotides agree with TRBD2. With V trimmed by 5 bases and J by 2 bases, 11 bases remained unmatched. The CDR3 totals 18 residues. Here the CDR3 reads CASSIETGTSVNTGELFF. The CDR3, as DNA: TGTGCCAGCAGTATAGAAACCGGGACTAGCGTAAACACCGGGGAGCTGTTTTTT.

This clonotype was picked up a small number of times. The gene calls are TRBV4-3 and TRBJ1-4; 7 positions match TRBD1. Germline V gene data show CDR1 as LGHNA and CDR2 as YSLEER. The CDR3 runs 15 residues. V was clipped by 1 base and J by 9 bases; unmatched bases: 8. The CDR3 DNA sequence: TGCGCCAGCAGCCAAGGGACAGGAGGAGGTAAAAAACTGTTTTTT. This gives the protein CASSQGTGGGKKLFF.

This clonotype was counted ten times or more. CDR3 sequence (DNA): TGTGCCAGCAGCCAAGATGTGGGACTAGGTAACTACGAGCAGTACTTC. The encoded protein is CASSQDVGLGNYEQYF. This chain uses TRBV3-1 with TRBJ2-7; 8 bases are a match to TRBD2. CDR1 is LGHDT, CDR2 YNNKEL, per germline (reference sequence). The CDR3 has 16 amino acids. With V trimmed by 0 bases and J by 3 bases, 7 bases remained unmatched.

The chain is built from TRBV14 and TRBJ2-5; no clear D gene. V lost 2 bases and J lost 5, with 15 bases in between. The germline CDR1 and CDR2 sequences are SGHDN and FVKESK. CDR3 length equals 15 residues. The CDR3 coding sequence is TGTGCCAGCAGCCAATGGGCCTCAAGGTGGGAGACCCAGTACTTC. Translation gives CASSQWASRWETQYF. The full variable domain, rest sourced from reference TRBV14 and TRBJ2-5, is EAGVTQFPSHSVIEKGQTVTLRCDPISGHDNLYWYRRVMGKEIKFLLHFVKESKQDESGMPNNRFLAERTGGTYSTLKVQPAELEDSGVYFCASSQWASRWETQYFGPGTRLLVL.

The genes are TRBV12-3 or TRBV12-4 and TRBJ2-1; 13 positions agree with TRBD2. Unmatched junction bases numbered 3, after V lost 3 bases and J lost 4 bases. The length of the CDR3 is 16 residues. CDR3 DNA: TGTGCCAGCAGTTTTGCGGGACTAGCGGGATACAATGAGCAGTTCTTC. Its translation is CASSFAGLAGYNEQFF.

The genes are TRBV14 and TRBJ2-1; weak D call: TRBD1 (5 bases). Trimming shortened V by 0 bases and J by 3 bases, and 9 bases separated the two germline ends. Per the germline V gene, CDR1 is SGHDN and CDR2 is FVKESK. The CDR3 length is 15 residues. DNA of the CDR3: TGTGCCAGCAGCCAAGAGATTGACAGCTACAATGAGCAGTTCTTC. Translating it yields CASSQEIDSYNEQFF.

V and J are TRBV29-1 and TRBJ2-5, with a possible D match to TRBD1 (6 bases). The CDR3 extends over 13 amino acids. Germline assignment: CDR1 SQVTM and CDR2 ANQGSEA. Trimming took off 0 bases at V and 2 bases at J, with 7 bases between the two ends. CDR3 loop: CSVEDGTQETQYF. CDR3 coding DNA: TGCAGCGTTGAAGACGGGACACAAGAGACCCAGTACTTC.

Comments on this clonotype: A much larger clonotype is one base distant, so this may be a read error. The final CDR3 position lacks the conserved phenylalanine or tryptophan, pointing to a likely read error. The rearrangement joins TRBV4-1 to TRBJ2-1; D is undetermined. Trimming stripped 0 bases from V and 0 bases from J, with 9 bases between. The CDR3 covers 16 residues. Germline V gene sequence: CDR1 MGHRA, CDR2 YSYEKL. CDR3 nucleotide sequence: TGCGCCAGCAGCCAAGAGGACCTTAGCTCCTACAATGAGCAGTTCCTC. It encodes CASSQEDLSSYNEQFL.

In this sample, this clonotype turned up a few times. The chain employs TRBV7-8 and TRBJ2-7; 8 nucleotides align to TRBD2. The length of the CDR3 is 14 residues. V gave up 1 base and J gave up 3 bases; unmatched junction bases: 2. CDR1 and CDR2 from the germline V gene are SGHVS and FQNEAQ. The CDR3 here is CASSLERELYEQYF. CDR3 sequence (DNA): TGTGCCAGCAGCTTAGAGCGGGAGCTCTACGAGCAGTACTTC.

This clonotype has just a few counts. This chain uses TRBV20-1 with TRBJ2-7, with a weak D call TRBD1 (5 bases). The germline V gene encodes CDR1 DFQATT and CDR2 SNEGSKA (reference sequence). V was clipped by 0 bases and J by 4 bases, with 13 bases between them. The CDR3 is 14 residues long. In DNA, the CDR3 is TGCAGTGCTAGAGATGGGGCCAGGTCGTACGAGCAGTACTTC. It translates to CSARDGARSYEQYF.

Written as DNA, the CDR3 is TGTGCCAGCAGTTACTTAGGATTGTTGGCAGGTACGCAGTATTTT. Encoded protein: CASSYLGLLAGTQYF. This chain links TRBV6-5 with TRBJ2-3; no clear D gene. Looked up from germline, CDR1 is MNHEY and CDR2 is SVGAGI. The ends were cut back, 1 base at V and 8 bases at J, with 16 bases in the middle. The length of the CDR3 is 15 residues.

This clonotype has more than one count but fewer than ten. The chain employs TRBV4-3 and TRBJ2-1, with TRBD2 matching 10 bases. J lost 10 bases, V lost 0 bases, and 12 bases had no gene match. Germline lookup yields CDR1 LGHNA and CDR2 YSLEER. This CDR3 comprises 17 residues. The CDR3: CASSQDISLAGVLEQFF. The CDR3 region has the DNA TGCGCCAGCAGCCAAGATATATCGCTAGCGGGAGTATTGGAGCAGTTCTTC.

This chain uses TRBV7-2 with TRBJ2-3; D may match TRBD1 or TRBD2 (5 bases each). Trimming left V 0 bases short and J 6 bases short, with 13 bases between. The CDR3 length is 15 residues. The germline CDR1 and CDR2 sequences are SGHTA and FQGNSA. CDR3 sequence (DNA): TGTGCCAGCAGCTTAGCGGGGACCCCGGGTGATACGCAGTATTTT. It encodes CASSLAGTPGDTQYF.

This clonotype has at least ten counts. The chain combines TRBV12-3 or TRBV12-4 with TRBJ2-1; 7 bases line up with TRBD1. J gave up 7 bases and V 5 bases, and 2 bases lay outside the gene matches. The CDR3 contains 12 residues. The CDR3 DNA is TGTGCCAGCAGTCCGACAGGGAATGAGCAGTTCTTC. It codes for CASSPTGNEQFF.

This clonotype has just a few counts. CDR3: CSARETTQETQYF. CDR3 nucleotide sequence: TGCAGTGCTAGAGAGACTACTCAAGAGACCCAGTACTTC. The rearrangement joins TRBV20-1 to TRBJ2-5; TRBD2 might be the D (5 bases). Trimming pared 0 bases from V and 2 bases from J, leaving 7 bases between. Germline CDR1 DFQATT, CDR2 SNEGSKA (reference sequence). The CDR3 has 13 residues.

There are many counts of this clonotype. CDR3 bases: TGCAGCGTTGGAGGTGGGTCAATTGGGACGAATAGCCATGAGCAGTTCTTC. This sequence encodes CSVGGGSIGTNSHEQFF. V and J are TRBV29-1 and TRBJ2-1; D is perhaps TRBD1 or TRBD2 (5 bases each). Trimming stripped 4 bases from V and 8 bases from J, with 27 bases between. CDR1 SQVTM and CDR2 ANQGSEA come from the germline V gene. The CDR3 contains 17 residues.

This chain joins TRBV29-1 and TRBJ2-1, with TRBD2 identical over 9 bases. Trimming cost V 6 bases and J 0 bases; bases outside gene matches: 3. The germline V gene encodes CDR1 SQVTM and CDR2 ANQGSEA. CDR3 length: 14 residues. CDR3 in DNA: TGCAGCGTGGAACTAGCGGGCTCCTACAATGAGCAGTTCTTC. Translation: CSVELAGSYNEQFF.

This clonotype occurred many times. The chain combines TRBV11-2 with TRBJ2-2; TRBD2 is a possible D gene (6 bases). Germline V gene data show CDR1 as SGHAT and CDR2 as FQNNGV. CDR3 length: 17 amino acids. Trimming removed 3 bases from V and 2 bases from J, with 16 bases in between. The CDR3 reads CASSLVPLDYNTGELFF. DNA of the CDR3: TGTGCCAGCAGCTTGGTTCCTTTGGACTATAACACCGGGGAGCTGTTTTTT.